A single T cell receptor beta chain is shown here with its context. The target antigen is unknown. V lost 4 bases and J 0 bases, leaving 13 bases between the germline ends. Germline V gives CDR1 MNHEY, CDR2 SVGAGI. The CDR3 contains 16 residues. The data belong to a study of CD8+ T cells in alopecia areata. Study-level information: People stayed on tofacitinib for 6 to 18 months, then stopped the drug for 6 months.

Notes on the study in general: Mice gave a clearer picture of TCR sharing than patients did, possibly for HLA-related reasons.

Investigators isolated RNA and reverse transcribed it into cDNA to act as the sequencing template. TCRdb's table, derived via immunoSEQ multiplex PCR, lists solely in-frame clones and lacks some. The sample has 200,000 to 250,000 clones, approximately 52% seen once. Sequencing used CD4+ T cells sorted from blood, obtained at week 0. This sequence joins TRBV6-5 and TRBJ1-3; no reliable D call. This sequence originates from a human donor with alopecia areata. This CDR3 reads CASSLLRPASGNTIYF. The CDR3, as DNA: TGTGCCAGCAGTTTACTCAGGCCAGCCTCTGGAAACACCATATATTTT.